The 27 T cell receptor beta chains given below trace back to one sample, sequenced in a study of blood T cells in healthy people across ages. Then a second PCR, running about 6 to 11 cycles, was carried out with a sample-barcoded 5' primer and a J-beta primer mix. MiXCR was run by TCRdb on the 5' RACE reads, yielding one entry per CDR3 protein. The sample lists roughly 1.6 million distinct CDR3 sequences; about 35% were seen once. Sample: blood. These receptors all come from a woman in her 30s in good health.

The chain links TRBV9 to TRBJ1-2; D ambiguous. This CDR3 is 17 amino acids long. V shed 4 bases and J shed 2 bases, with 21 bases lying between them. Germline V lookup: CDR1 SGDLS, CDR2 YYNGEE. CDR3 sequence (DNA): TGTGCCAGCAGCTCTGACGGTCCGGACGCTTTGAACTATGGCTACACCTTC. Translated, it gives CASSSDGPDALNYGYTF.

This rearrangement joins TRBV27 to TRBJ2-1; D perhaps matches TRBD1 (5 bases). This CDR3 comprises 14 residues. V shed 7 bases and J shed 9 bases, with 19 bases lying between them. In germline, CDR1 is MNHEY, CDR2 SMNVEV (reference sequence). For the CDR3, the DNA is TGTGCCAGCACAGTCCCAGGGTACCTACCTGAGCAGTTCTTC. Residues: CASTVPGYLPEQFF.

CDR3 protein: CASSLSPSTEAFF. The DNA for the CDR3 is TGTGCCAGCAGCTTAAGTCCGAGCACTGAAGCTTTCTTT. V gene TRBV7-7 combines with J gene TRBJ1-1; no reliable D call. Deletions cut 2 bases from V and 4 bases from J, with 8 bases between. This CDR3 has 13 amino acids. Per the germline V gene, CDR1 is SSHAT and CDR2 is FNYEAQ (reference sequence).

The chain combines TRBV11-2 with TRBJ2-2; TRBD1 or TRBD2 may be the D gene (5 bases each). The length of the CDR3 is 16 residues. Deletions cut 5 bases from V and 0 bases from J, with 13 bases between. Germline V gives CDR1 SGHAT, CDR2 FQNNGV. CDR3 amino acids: CASSPTGRANTGELFF. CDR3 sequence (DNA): TGTGCCAGCAGCCCCACGGGACGGGCGAACACCGGGGAGCTGTTTTTT.

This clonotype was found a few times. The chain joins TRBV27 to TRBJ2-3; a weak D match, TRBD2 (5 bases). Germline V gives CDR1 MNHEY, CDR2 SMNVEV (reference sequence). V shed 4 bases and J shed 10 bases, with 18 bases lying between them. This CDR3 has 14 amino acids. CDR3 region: CASSSKVPEVAQYF. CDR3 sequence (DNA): TGTGCCAGCAGTTCGAAAGTCCCGGAGGTAGCGCAGTATTTT.

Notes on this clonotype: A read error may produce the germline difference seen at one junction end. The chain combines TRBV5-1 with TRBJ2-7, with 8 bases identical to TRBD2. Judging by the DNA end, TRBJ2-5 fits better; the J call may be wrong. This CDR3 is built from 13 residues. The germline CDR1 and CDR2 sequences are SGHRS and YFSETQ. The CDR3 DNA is TGCGTCAGCAGCTTCAGCGGGGGAGAGACCCAGTACTTC. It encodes CVSSFSGGETQYF.

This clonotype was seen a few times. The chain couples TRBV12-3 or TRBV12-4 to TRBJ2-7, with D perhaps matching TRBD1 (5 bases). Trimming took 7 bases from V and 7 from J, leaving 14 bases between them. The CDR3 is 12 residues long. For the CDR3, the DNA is TGTGCCAGCACCGCATCAGGGTGGGAGCAGTACTTC. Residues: CASTASGWEQYF.

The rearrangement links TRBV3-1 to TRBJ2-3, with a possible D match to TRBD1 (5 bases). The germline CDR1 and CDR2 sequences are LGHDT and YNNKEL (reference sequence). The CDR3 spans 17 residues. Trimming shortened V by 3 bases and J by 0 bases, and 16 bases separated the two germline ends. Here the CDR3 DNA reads TGTGCCAGCAGCCACCAACCTTTTGACAGCAGCACAGATACGCAGTATTTT. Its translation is CASSHQPFDSSTDTQYF.

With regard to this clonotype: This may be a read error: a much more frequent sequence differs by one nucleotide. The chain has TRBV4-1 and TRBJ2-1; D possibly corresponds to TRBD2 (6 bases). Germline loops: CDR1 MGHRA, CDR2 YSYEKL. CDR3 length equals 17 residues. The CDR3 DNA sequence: TGCGCCGGCAGCCAACGACATGGCGGGGTTACCTACAATGAGCAGTTCTTC. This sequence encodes CAGSQRHGGVTYNEQFF.

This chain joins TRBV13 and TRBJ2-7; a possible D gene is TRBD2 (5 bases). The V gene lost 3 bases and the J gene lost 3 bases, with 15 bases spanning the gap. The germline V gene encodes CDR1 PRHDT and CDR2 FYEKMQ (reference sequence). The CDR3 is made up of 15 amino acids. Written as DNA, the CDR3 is TGTGCCAGCAGCTTCGACGGAGAGGGATTCTACGAGCAGTACTTC. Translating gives CASSFDGEGFYEQYF.

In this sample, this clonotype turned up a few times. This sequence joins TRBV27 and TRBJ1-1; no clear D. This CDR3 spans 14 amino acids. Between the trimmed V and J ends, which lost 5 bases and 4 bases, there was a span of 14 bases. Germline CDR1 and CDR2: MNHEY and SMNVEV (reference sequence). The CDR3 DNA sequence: TGTGCCAGCAGTCCCGCTTCGTCGTTCACTGAAGCTTTCTTT. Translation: CASSPASSFTEAFF.

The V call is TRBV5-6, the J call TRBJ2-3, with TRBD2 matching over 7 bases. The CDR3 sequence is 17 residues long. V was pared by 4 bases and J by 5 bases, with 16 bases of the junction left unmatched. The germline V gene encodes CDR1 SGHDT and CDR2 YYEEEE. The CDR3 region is CASSPNGGRGAGDTQYF. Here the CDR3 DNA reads TGTGCCAGCAGCCCGAATGGCGGGAGAGGTGCAGGAGATACGCAGTATTTT.

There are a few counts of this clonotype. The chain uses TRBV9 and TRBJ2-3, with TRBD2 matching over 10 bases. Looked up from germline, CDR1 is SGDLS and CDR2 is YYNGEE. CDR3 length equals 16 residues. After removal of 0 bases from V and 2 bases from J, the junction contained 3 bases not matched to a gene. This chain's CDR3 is CASSVEAGGSTDTQYF. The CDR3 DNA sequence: TGTGCCAGCAGCGTAGAAGCGGGGGGGTCCACAGATACGCAGTATTTT.

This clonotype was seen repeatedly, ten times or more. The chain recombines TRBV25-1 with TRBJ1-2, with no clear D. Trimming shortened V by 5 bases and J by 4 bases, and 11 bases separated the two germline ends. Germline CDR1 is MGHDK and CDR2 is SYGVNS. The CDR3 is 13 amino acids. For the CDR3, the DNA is TGTGCCAGCAGTTTCGGGTTGTTCTATGGCTACACCTTC. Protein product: CASSFGLFYGYTF.

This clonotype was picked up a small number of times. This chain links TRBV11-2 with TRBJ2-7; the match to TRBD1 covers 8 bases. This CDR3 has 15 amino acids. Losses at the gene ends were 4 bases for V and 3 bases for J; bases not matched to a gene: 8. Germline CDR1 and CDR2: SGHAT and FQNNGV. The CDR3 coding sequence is TGTGCCAGCAGCTACAGGGGGGTGATGGACTACGAGCAGTACTTC. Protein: CASSYRGVMDYEQYF.

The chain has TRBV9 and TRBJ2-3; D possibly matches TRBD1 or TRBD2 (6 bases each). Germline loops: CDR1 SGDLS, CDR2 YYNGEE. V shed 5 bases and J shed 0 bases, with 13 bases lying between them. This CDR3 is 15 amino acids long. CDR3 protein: CASRAQGTSTDTQYF. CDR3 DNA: TGTGCCAGCAGAGCTCAGGGGACTAGCACAGATACGCAGTATTTT. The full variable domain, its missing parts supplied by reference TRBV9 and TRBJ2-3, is DSGVTQTPKHLITATGQRVTLRCSPRSGDLSVYWYQQSLDQGLQFLIQYYNGEERAKGNILERFSAQQFPDLHSELNLSSLELGDSALYFCASRAQGTSTDTQYFGPGTRLTVL.

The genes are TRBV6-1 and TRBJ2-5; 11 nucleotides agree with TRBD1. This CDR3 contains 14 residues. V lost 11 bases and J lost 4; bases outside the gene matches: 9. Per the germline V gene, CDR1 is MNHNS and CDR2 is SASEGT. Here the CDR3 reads CAGGGTGGGETQYF. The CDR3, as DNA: TGTGCCGGAGGGGGGACAGGGGGTGGAGAGACCCAGTACTTC.

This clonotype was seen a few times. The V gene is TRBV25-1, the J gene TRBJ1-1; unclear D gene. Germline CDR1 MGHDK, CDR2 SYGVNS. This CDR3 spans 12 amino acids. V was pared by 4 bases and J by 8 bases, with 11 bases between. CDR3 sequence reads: CASSGMLGEAFF. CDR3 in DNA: TGTGCCAGCAGTGGTATGTTAGGGGAAGCTTTCTTT.

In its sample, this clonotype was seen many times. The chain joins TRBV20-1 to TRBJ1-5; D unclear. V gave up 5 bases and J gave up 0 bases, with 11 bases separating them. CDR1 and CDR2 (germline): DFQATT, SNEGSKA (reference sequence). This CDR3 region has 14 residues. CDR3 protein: CSASSAYSNQPQHF. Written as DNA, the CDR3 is TGCAGTGCTTCGTCCGCGTATAGCAATCAGCCCCAGCATTTT.

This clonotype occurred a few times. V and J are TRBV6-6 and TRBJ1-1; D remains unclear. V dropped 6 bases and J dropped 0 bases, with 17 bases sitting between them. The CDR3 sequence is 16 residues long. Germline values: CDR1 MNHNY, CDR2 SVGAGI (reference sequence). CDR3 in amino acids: CASSPGPLGLNTEAFF. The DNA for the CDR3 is TGTGCCAGCAGCCCCGGGCCCCTCGGTCTGAACACTGAAGCTTTCTTT.

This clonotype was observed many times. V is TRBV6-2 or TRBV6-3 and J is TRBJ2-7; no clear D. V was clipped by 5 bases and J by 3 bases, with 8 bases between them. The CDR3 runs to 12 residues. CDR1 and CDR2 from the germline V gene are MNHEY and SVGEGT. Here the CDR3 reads CASSQVFYEQYF. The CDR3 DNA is TGTGCCAGCAGTCAGGTCTTCTACGAGCAGTACTTC.

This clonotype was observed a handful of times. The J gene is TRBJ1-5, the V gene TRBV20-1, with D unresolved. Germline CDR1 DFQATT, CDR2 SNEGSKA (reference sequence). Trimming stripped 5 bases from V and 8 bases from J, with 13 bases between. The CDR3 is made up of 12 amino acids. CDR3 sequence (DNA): TGCAGTGCTCCGGAGTTAGGGAAGCCCCAGCATTTT. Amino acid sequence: CSAPELGKPQHF.

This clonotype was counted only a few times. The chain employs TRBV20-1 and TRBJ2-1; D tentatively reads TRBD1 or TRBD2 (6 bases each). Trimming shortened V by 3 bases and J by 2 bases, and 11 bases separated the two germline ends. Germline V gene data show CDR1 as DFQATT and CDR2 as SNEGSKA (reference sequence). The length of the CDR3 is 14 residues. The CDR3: CSASGGATYNEQFF. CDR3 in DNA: TGCAGTGCTAGCGGGGGCGCAACCTACAATGAGCAGTTCTTC.

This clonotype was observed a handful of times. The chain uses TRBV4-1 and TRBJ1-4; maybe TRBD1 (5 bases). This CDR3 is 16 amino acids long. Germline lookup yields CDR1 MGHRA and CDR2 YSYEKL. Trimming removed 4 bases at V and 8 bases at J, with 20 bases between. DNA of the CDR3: TGCGCCAGCAGCCTAGGGCTGGCCAGGGCTAGCGAAAAACTGTTTTTT. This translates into CASSLGLARASEKLFF.

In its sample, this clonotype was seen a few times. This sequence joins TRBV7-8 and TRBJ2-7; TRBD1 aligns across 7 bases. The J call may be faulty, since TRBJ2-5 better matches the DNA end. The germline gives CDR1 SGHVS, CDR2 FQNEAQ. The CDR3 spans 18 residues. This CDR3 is CASSRFQGVDPLGQTQYF. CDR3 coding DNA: TGTGCCAGCAGCCGCTTCCAGGGGGTCGACCCATTGGGGCAGACCCAGTACTTC.

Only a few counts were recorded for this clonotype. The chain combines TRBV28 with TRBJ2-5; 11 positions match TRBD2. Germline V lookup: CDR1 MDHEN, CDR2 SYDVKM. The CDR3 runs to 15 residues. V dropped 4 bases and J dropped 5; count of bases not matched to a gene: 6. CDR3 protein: CASSYLAGGGETQYF. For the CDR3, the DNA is TGTGCCAGCAGTTACCTAGCGGGAGGAGGCGAGACCCAGTACTTC.

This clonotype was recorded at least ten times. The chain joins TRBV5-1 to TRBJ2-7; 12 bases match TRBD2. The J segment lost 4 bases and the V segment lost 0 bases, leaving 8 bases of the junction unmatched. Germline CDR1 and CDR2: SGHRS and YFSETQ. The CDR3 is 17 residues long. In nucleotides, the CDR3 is TGCGCCAGCAGCTTGGCCGGCAACGGACTAGCGGGGTACGAGCAGTACTTC. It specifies CASSLAGNGLAGYEQYF.